The 15 T cell receptor beta chains reported below all come from one sample, sequenced in a study of patients and donors after allogeneic stem cell transplantation. TCRdb re-called the RT-PCR reads through MiXCR, storing one row per CDR3 protein. The table lists about 410,000 distinct CDR3 sequences, roughly 17% of them singletons. The sample taken for sequencing was blood, either unsorted or a sorted T cell fraction (not recorded which). These receptors were taken from a human donor who was either an allogeneic HSCT recipient or a stem cell or donor lymphocyte infusion donor (not recorded which). It is not recorded whose cells these are; they may come from a transplant donor.

The chain uses TRBV9 and TRBJ1-1; D gene ambiguous. Germline assignment: CDR1 SGDLS and CDR2 YYNGEE. This CDR3 comprises 13 residues. The V end was cut by 0 bases, the J end by 1 base, with 4 bases between. CDR3 residues: CASSVAKNTEAFF. The CDR3 DNA sequence: TGTGCCAGCAGCGTAGCCAAGAACACTGAAGCTTTCTTT.

The chain employs TRBV10-3 and TRBJ1-4; 9 bases agree with TRBD1. Germline assignment: CDR1 ENHRY and CDR2 SYGVKD. Trimming at V came to 6 bases and at J to 0 bases, leaving 2 bases not matched to a gene. The CDR3 is 15 amino acids. The CDR3 is CAIRGQGATNEKLFF. The DNA for the CDR3 is TGTGCCATCAGGGGACAGGGCGCAACTAATGAAAAACTGTTTTTT.

This chain links TRBV15 with TRBJ1-5, with 7 nucleotides matching TRBD1. The germline V gene has CDR1 LNHNV and CDR2 YYDKDF (reference sequence). V lost 5 bases, J lost 3 bases, and 4 bases stayed unmatched. There are 14 residues in the CDR3. The CDR3 DNA follows: TGTGCCACCAGCGAGGGACAGCTCAATCAGCCCCAGCATTTT. Its translation: CATSEGQLNQPQHF. Combining the CDR3 with reference TRBV15 and TRBJ1-5 gives the whole variable domain DAMVIQNPRYQVTQFGKPVTLSCSQTLNHNVMYWYQQKSSQAPKLLFHYYDKDFNNEADTPDNFQSRRPNTSFCFLDIRSPGLGDTAMYLCATSEGQLNQPQHFGDGTRLSIL.

This clonotype was recorded a few times. V and J are TRBV5-6 and TRBJ2-7, with 11 nucleotides matching TRBD1. Germline V CDR1 and CDR2: SGHDT, YYEEEE. V shed 5 bases and J 6 bases; nucleotides not matched to a gene: 10. CDR3 length: 15 residues. CDR3: CASSQGGQGALEQYF. The CDR3 DNA reads as TGTGCCAGCAGTCAAGGTGGACAGGGGGCGCTCGAGCAGTACTTC.

Only a few counts were recorded for this clonotype. The chain couples TRBV7-6 to TRBJ1-1, with 8 nucleotides matching TRBD1. The germline V gene encodes CDR1 SGHVS and CDR2 FNYEAQ. The CDR3 spans 13 residues. Trimming at V came to 5 bases and at J to 9 bases, leaving 8 bases not matched to a gene. The CDR3 reads CASSPTGVPKAFF. Here the CDR3 DNA reads TGTGCCAGCAGCCCGACAGGGGTACCTAAAGCTTTCTTT. Full variable domain (missing parts from reference TRBV7-6 and TRBJ1-1): GAGVSQSPRYKVTKRGQDVALRCDPISGHVSLYWYRQALGQGPEFLTYFNYEAQQDKSGLPNDRFSAERPEGSISTLTIQRTEQRDSAMYRCASSPTGVPKAFFGQGTRLTVV.

The chain has TRBV7-6 and TRBJ1-2; unclear D gene. V was shortened by 2 bases and J by 2 bases, with 9 bases between the two germline ends. The CDR3 is made up of 14 amino acids. CDR1 is SGHVS, CDR2 FNYEAQ, per germline. The chain's CDR3 is CASSLTSGNYGYTF. DNA for the CDR3: TGTGCCAGCAGCTTAACCTCGGGGAACTATGGCTACACCTTC.

The rearrangement links TRBV20-1 to TRBJ1-5; D is ambiguous. Germline CDR1 is DFQATT and CDR2 is SNEGSKA (reference sequence). This CDR3 has 14 residues. V was clipped by 1 base and J by 7 bases, with 14 bases between them. CDR3 amino acids: CSARGVDGVQPQHF. CDR3 nucleotide sequence: TGCAGTGCTAGAGGTGTGGACGGAGTCCAGCCCCAGCATTTT.

In this sample, this clonotype turned up many times. The chain is built from TRBV6-1 and TRBJ2-1; 9 bases match TRBD1. Germline CDR1 and CDR2: MNHNS and SASEGT. The CDR3 covers 12 residues. The V and J ends lost 11 bases and 9 bases, in that order; junction bases with no gene match: 8. The CDR3 sequence: CAAGTGPSEQFF. DNA of the CDR3: TGTGCCGCCGGGACAGGGCCTAGTGAGCAGTTCTTC.

This clonotype was detected only a few times. The rearrangement links TRBV12-3 or TRBV12-4 to TRBJ1-3, with 8 bases identical to TRBD1. CDR3 size: 15 residues. V gave up 7 bases and J gave up 0 bases; unmatched junction bases: 5. CDR3 DNA sequence: TGTGCCAGCACCGGGGACAGGAGCTCTGGAAACACCATATATTTT. Translated, it gives CASTGDRSSGNTIYF.

This clonotype occurred a few times. The chain carries TRBV27 and TRBJ1-1; D remains ambiguous. Germline CDR1 reads MNHEY; CDR2 reads SMNVEV (reference sequence). V was pared by 6 bases and J by 6 bases, with 17 bases between. This CDR3 comprises 14 residues. The CDR3 protein is CASRNSDGRSEAFF. The CDR3 DNA reads TGTGCCAGCAGGAACTCAGATGGGAGATCTGAAGCTTTCTTT.

The CDR3 is CATALAGGSTTDTQYF. The CDR3 DNA sequence: TGTGCCACGGCTCTAGCGGGGGGGAGCACCACAGATACGCAGTATTTT. The chain links TRBV25-1 to TRBJ2-3; 12 positions agree with TRBD2. Germline trimming cut 10 bases from V and 2 bases from J; bases unmatched to any gene: 10. This CDR3 comprises 16 residues. The germline CDR1 and CDR2 sequences are MGHDK and SYGVNS. Variable domain in full (rest from reference TRBV25-1 and TRBJ2-3): EADIYQTPRYLVIGTGKKITLECSQTMGHDKMYWYQQDPGMELHLIHYSYGVNSTEKGDLSSESTVSRIRTEHFPLTLESARPSHTSQYLCATALAGGSTTDTQYFGPGTRLTVL.

The chain has TRBV4-2 and TRBJ1-6; 7 bases match TRBD1. Per the germline V gene, CDR1 is LGHNA and CDR2 is YNFKEQ. The ends lost 1 base at V and 10 bases at J; junction bases unmatched: 10. The length of the CDR3 is 16 residues. The CDR3: CASSQGPPAGGSPLHF. In DNA form, the CDR3 reads TGTGCCAGCAGCCAAGGACCTCCTGCAGGGGGATCACCCCTCCACTTT.

This clonotype has more than one count but fewer than ten. The V call is TRBV13, the J call TRBJ1-6, with a possible D match to TRBD1 (6 bases). The CDR3 has 15 residues. Germline CDR1 reads PRHDT; CDR2 reads FYEKMQ (reference sequence). V shed 3 bases and J shed 2 bases, with 8 bases lying between them. CDR3 residues: CASSFRGPYNSPLHF. CDR3 DNA sequence: TGTGCCAGCAGCTTCAGGGGCCCCTATAATTCACCCCTCCACTTT. Full variable domain (remainder filled in from reference TRBV13 and TRBJ1-6): AAGVIQSPRHLIKEKRETATLKCYPIPRHDTVYWYQQGPGQDPQFLISFYEKMQSDKGSIPDRFSAQQFSDYHSELNMSSLELGDSALYFCASSFRGPYNSPLHFGNGTRLTVT.

This clonotype has just a few counts. The chain is built from TRBV29-1 and TRBJ1-2; D ambiguous. V was shortened by 7 bases and J by 2 bases, with 11 bases between the two germline ends. The CDR3 extends over 12 amino acids. CDR1 and CDR2 (germline): SQVTM, ANQGSEA. CDR3 sequence (DNA): TGCAGCGCCGGGCCGTACAACTATGGCTACACCTTC. Translating gives CSAGPYNYGYTF.

The chain is built from TRBV9 and TRBJ1-6; D is perhaps TRBD1 (5 bases). This CDR3 comprises 18 residues. The germline V gene encodes CDR1 SGDLS and CDR2 YYNGEE. Trimming cost V 0 bases and J 7 bases, with 20 bases left between them. The chain's CDR3 is CASSVGVSGSGKNSPLHF. CDR3 nucleotides: TGTGCCAGCAGCGTAGGGGTTTCAGGGAGCGGAAAGAATTCACCCCTCCACTTT.